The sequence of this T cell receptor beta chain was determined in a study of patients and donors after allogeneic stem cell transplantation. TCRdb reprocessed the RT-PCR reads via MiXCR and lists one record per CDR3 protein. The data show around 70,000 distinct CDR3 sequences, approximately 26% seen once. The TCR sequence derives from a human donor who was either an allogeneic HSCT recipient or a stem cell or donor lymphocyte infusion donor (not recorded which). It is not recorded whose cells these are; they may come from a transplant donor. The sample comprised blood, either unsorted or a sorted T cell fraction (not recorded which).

CDR3 coding DNA: TGCGCCAGCAGCGATGACCGCCGCAGGGTAGACTACGAGCAGTACTTC. Translated, it gives CASSDDRRRVDYEQYF. The gene calls are TRBV5-1 and TRBJ2-7, with D possibly being TRBD1 (5 bases). Trimming took 4 bases from V and 3 from J, leaving 20 bases between them. Germline CDR1 and CDR2: SGHRS and YFSETQ. CDR3 length: 16 residues.